The subject of this entry is one TCR beta chain. Its antigen is undetermined. The data were obtained in a study of cytomegalovirus exposure and HLA in healthy donors. Study summary: Most donors, 81% of a few hundred genotyped, fell in the Caucasian-associated ancestry cluster.

The CDR3 covers 13 residues. Germline-derived CDR1 and CDR2 are ENHRY and SYGVKD. V lost 0 bases and J 16 bases, leaving 16 bases between the germline ends. Study-level points and caveats: Reportedly, a later analysis found an Asian-associated ancestry cluster had fewer N-insertions than the roughly 670-donor mean. Later on, an analysis showed TCR association rates differing by HLA locus, with DRB1 the most and HLA-C the fewest. Association of a missense DCLRE1C variant with TCR beta V- and J-gene trimming was reported in a later analysis.

PCR used 60 Vbeta primers and 13 Jbeta primers. Assay: immunoSEQ multiplex PCR; the TCRdb copy retains only in-frame clones and omits some. Of 60,000 to 75,000 clones in the sample, 70% to 85% were seen once. Sequencing input: PBMCs. The sequence was obtained from a woman in her thirties in good health and CMV-seronegative. V usage is TRBV10-3 and J usage is TRBJ2-1; D perhaps matches TRBD2 (6 bases). CDR3 sequence reads: CAISESASVVRFF. The CDR3 DNA sequence: TGTGCCATCAGTGAGTCTGCTAGCGTGGTACGTTTCTTC.